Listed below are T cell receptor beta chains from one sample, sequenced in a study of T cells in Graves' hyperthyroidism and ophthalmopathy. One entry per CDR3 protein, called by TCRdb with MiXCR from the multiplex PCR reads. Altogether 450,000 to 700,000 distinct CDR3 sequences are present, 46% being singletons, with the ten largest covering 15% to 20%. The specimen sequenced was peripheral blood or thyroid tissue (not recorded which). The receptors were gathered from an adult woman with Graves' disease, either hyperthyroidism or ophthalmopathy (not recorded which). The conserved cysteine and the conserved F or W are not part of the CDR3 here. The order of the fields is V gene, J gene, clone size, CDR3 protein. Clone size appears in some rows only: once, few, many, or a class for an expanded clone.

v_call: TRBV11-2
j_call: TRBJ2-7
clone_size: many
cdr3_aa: ASSLGGHSSYEQY

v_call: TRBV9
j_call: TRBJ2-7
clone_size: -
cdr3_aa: ARRVVGTSEQY

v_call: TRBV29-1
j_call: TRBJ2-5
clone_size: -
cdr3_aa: SVGGGGETQY

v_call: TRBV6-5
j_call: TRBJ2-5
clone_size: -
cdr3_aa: ASSLASWGTAETQY

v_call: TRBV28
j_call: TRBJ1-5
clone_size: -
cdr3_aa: ATSPDRLFSQPQH

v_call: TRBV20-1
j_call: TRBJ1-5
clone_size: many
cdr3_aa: SASSWGNQPQH

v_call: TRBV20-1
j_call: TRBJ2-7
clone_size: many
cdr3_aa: SARDGGRDAYEQY

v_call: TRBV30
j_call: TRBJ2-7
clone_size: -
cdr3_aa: AWSVSGGSYEQY

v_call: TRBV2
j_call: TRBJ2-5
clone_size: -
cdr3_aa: ASSFGLAGETQY

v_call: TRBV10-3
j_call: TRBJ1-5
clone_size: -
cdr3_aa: AISENKDNQPQH

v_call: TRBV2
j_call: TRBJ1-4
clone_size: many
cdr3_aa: ASSYPGGRREKLF

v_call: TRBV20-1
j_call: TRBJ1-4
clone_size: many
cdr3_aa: SARDSGVPEKLF

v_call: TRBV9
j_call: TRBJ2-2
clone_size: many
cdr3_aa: ASRNAAGGTGELF

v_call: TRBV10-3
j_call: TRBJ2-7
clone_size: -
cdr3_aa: AIAAANSHEQY

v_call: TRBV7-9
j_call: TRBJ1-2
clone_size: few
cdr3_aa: ASSSTGRRGYT

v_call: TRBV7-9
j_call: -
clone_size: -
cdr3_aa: ASSPRAGVYNEQF

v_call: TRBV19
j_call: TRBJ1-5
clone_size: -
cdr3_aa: ASSLSGGPGQPQH

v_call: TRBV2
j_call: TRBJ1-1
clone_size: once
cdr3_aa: AISSTGPRSTEAF

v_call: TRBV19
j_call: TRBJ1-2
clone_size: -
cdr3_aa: ASSIRPDRFSGYT

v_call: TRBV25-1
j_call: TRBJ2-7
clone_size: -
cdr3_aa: ASSVQGRYEQY

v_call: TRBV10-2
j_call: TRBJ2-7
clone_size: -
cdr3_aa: ASWSGQGTYEQY

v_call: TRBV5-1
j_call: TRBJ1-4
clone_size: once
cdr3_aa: ASSLDGQGNEKLF

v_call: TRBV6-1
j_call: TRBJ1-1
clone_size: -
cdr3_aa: ASSEFGTVNAEAF

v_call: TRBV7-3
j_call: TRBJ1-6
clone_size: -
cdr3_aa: ASSSTGIPSYNSPLH

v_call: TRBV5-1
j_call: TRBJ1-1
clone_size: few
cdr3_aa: ASSLGPTRNTEAF

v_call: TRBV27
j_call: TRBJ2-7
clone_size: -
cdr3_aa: ASKDRHYEQY

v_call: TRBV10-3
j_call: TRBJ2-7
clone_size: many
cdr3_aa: AITGTKQY

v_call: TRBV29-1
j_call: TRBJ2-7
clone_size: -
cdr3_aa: SVGTSGTYEQY

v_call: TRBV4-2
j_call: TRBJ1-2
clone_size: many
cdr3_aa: ASSQAGTGSSYGYT

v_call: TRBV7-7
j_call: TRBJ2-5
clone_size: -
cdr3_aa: ASGHRARGVQETQY

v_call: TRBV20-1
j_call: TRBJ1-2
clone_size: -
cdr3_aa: SARVLAGGHT

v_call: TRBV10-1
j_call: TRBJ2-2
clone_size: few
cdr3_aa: ASSERLAGAPGEQF

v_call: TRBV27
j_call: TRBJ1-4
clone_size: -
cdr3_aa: ASSLSITSPGLF

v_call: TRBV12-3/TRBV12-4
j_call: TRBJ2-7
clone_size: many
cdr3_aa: ASSRRREGTYEQY

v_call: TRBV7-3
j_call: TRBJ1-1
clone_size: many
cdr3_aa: ASRDQGNLNTEAF

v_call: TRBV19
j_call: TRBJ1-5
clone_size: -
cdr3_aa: ASSPTDRANDQPQH

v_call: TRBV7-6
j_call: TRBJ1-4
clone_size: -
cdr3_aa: ASTRGEKLF

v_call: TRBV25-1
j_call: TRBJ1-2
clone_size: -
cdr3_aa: ASSEYSRDPHGYT

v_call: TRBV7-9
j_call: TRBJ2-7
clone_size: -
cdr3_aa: ASSWVGQPL

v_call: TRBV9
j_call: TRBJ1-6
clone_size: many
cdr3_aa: ASSVSSGGEDNSPLH

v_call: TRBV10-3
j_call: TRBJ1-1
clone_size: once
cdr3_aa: AISERSPGQGNTEAF

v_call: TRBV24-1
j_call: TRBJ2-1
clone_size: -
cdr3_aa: ATSDYGTTLNNEQF

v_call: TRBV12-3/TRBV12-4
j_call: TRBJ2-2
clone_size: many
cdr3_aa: ASRGDYSNTGELF

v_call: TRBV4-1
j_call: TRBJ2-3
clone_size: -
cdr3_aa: ASSQEVAGIYTDTQY

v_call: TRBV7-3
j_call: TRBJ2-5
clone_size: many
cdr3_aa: ASSVRTGHLETQY

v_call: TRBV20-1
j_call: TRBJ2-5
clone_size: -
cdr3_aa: SALGLVQETQY

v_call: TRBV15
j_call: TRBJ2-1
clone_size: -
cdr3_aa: ATSRDGGDEQF

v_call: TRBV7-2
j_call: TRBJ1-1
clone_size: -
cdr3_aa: ASSLAGVILGTEAF

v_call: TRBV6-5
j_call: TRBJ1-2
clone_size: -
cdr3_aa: ASSPPGKSYGYT

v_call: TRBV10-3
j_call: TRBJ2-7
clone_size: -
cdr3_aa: AILNPSGRDEQY

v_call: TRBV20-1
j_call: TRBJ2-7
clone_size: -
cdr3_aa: SARAPDRVFDEQY

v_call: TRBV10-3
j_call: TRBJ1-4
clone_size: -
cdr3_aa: AISSNGTGGEKLF

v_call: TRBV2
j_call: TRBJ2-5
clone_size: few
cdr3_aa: ASSYSGIGETQY

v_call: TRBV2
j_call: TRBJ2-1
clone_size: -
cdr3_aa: ASSEHTGEQF